This T cell receptor (beta chain) was documented in a study of human T cells and chemical hapten exposure. Overall study: Small discrepancies in pooled library volume mainly accounted for the varying TCR yields per sample.

This CDR3 is 15 amino acids long. Germline lookup yields CDR1 MGHRA and CDR2 YSYEKL. Trimming cost V 6 bases and J 5 bases, with 20 bases left between them. Time point of the sample: patch test 2, 6 weeks after DPC sensitization. Treatment here: therapeutic diphenylcyclopropenone sensitization with weekly scalp DPC. TCRdb redid the calling of the RACE reads with MiXCR, one entry per CDR3 protein. This sample has hundreds of thousands of distinct CDR3 sequences, with over 6% found just once. The chain has TRBV4-1 and TRBJ2-7; tentative D call: TRBD1 (5 bases). The source material was whole blood, sampled in connection with sensitization to the hapten diphenylcyclopropenone (DPC). This sequence originates from a young woman with alopecia areata. Some clones in this sample may be carry-over from other donors' samples. This chain's CDR3 is CASRFRAQGTDEQYF. The DNA of the CDR3 is TGCGCCAGCAGGTTCCGGGCCCAGGGTACCGACGAGCAGTACTTC.